Listed below are T cell receptor beta chains from one sample, sequenced in a study of radiotherapy plus CTLA-4 blockade in lung cancer. The assay was immunoSEQ multiplex PCR, and TCRdb's table has in-frame clones only and misses some. Among approximately 72,000 clones, roughly three quarters were seen once, and the ten largest hold roughly 7%. The source was peripheral blood, collected from a patient treated with radiotherapy plus ipilimumab. The source of these receptors is a human donor with non-small cell lung cancer who had a complete response to radiotherapy plus ipilimumab. The CDR3 runs from the conserved cysteine through the conserved F or W. A D gene is named only where the DNA matches it firmly. Expanded clones get a size class; other rows say once, few or many, or leave the size out.

clone_size,d_call,v_call,j_call,cdr3_aa,cdr3_nt
.,TRBD2,TRBV7-2,TRBJ2-3,CASSLRSRLAGGPTDTQYF,TGTGCCAGCAGCTTAAGGTCGCGGTTAGCGGGAGGGCCAACAGATACGCAGTATTTT
.,TRBD1,TRBV11-3,TRBJ2-7,CASSLELGQGSEQYF,TGTGCCAGCAGCTTAGAACTGGGACAGGGGAGCGAGCAGTACTTC
.,.,TRBV18,TRBJ2-1,CASSPGRDNEQFF,TGTGCCAGCTCACCAGGAAGAGACAATGAGCAGTTCTTC
.,.,TRBV6-1,TRBJ2-3,CASSERLAGTQYF,TGTGCCAGCAGTGAAAGGTTAGCCGGGACGCAGTATTTT
.,.,TRBV7-2,TRBJ1-2,CASSLGGYDYGYTF,TGTGCCAGCAGCTTAGGGGGGTATGACTATGGCTACACCTTC
.,.,TRBV5-6,TRBJ2-6,CASSLAGRSISGANVLTF,TGTGCCAGCAGCTTGGCCGGACGGTCGATCTCTGGGGCCAACGTCCTGACTTTC
.,.,TRBV30,TRBJ1-4,CAWSARGGGNEKLFF,TGTGCCTGGAGTGCTCGGGGCGGGGGTAATGAAAAACTGTTTTTT
.,.,TRBV28,TRBJ2-1,CASSHPDTSYNEQFF,TGTGCCAGCAGCCACCCGGACACATCCTACAATGAGCAGTTCTTC
.,.,TRBV7-2,TRBJ2-1,CASSLRGEQFF,TGTGCCAGCAGCTTAAGGGGGGAGCAGTTCTTC
.,TRBD1,TRBV2,TRBJ1-1,CASRGQGLLNTEAFF,TGTGCCAGCAGGGGACAGGGGCTCTTGAACACTGAAGCTTTCTTT
.,TRBD2,TRBV5-4,TRBJ2-1,CASSLNGVAGAHNEQFF,TGTGCCAGCAGCTTGAATGGGGTAGCGGGGGCCCACAATGAGCAGTTCTTC
.,TRBD2,TRBV25-1,TRBJ2-3,CASTTLAGGSGAQYF,TGTGCCAGCACCACACTAGCGGGAGGTTCTGGGGCGCAGTATTTT
.,.,TRBV7-9,TRBJ1-2,CASSLKSIGDYGYTF,TGTGCCAGCAGCTTAAAGAGCATCGGTGATTATGGCTACACCTTC
.,.,TRBV6-1,TRBJ1-5,CASSEKSANSNQPQHF,TGTGCCAGCAGTGAAAAAAGCGCGAATAGCAATCAGCCCCAGCATTTT
once,.,TRBV12-2,TRBJ1-1,CASRPSPLRFLGLNTEAFF,TGTGCAAGTCGCCCATCCCCCCTCCGCTTTCTCGGCCTAAACACTGAAGCTTTCTTT
once,TRBD2,TRBV29-1,TRBJ2-5,CSVKGGAGVQETQYF,TGCAGCGTTAAGGGAGGGGCTGGGGTCCAAGAGACCCAGTACTTC
once,.,TRBV1,TRBJ1-6,CTSNLEGPNSPLHF,TGCACCAGCAATTTGGAAGGACCCAATTCACCCCTCCACTTT
.,.,TRBV27,TRBJ2-1,CASSLLEVVGNEQFF,TGTGCCAGCAGTTTATTAGAAGTGGTTGGGAATGAGCAGTTCTTC
few,.,TRBV18,TRBJ1-1,CASSWQGNTEAFF,TGTGCCAGCTCTTGGCAGGGAAACACTGAAGCTTTCTTT
.,TRBD1,TRBV11-3,TRBJ2-1,CASSLLGQGAGGPYNEQFF,TGTGCCAGCAGCTTACTAGGACAGGGGGCGGGAGGACCCTACAATGAGCAGTTCTTC
.,.,TRBV5-1,TRBJ2-2,CASSPEGTRELFF,TGCGCCAGCAGCCCCGAAGGTACACGGGAGCTGTTTTTT
.,TRBD2,TRBV5-1,TRBJ2-3,CASSPGTSADTQYF,TGCGCCAGCAGCCCGGGGACTAGTGCAGATACGCAGTATTTT
.,TRBD1,TRBV5-6,TRBJ2-1,CASSGGQGAGEQFF,TGTGCCAGCAGCGGCGGACAGGGGGCGGGTGAGCAGTTCTTC
.,.,TRBV5-4,TRBJ2-1,CASRWDQGTEEQFF,TGTGCCAGCAGGTGGGACCAAGGGACGGAGGAGCAGTTCTTC
.,.,TRBV28,TRBJ2-7,CASSFWDMEAYEQYF,TGTGCCAGCAGTTTTTGGGACATGGAGGCCTACGAGCAGTACTTC
.,.,TRBV11-3,TRBJ2-1,CASSLQMSSYNEQFF,TGTGCCAGCAGCTTGCAGATGAGCTCCTACAATGAGCAGTTCTTC
.,.,TRBV6-6,TRBJ1-2,CASSYEGGKDYGYTF,TGTGCCAGCAGTTACGAGGGGGGCAAGGACTATGGCTACACCTTC
.,.,TRBV20-1,TRBJ2-5,CSATFLETQYF,TGCAGTGCTACCTTTTTGGAGACCCAGTACTTC
few,.,TRBV7-9,TRBJ1-1,CASSTVGTLGMNTEAFF,TGTGCCAGCAGCACTGTGGGGACACTGGGGATGAACACTGAAGCTTTCTTT
.,TRBD2,TRBV2,TRBJ2-3,CASSVGGDTQYF,TGTGCCAGCAGTGTGGGGGGGGATACGCAGTATTTT
.,TRBD1,TRBV28,TRBJ2-5,CASSTTGQGWETQYF,TGTGCCAGCAGCACTACGGGACAGGGATGGGAGACCCAGTACTTC
once,TRBD2,TRBV5-1,TRBJ2-2,CASSLVGGGYSGRTNTGELFF,TGCGCCAGCAGCTTGGTGGGTGGGGGATACAGCGGGAGGACGAACACCGGGGAGCTGTTTTTT
.,TRBD2,TRBV5-1,TRBJ2-1,CASSLNPTSGDRYNEQFF,TGCGCCAGCAGCTTGAATCCGACTAGCGGGGATAGATACAATGAGCAGTTCTTC
.,TRBD1,TRBV18,TRBJ2-1,CASSPPGQGSYNEQFF,TGTGCCAGCTCACCACCGGGACAGGGGTCCTACAATGAGCAGTTCTTC
.,.,TRBV10-3,TRBJ2-2,CAINPSGTGTGELFF,TGTGCCATCAATCCTAGCGGGACAGGCACCGGGGAGCTGTTTTTT
.,.,TRBV10-1,TRBJ2-2,CASSESWPALTGELFF,TGCGCCAGCAGTGAGTCGTGGCCCGCACTCACCGGGGAGCTGTTTTTT
few,.,TRBV6-1,TRBJ1-5,CASRSNQPQHF,TGTGCCAGCAGAAGCAATCAGCCCCAGCATTTT
.,.,TRBV6-5,TRBJ1-2,CASRRYGYTF,TGTGCCAGCAGAAGATATGGCTACACCTTC
.,TRBD1,TRBV27,TRBJ1-6,CASSIQTGISPLHF,TGTGCCAGCAGTATTCAGACAGGGATCTCACCCCTCCACTTT
.,TRBD2,TRBV19,TRBJ2-1,CASSISRSMGLAVNEQFF,TGTGCCAGTAGTATATCGAGGTCAATGGGACTAGCGGTCAATGAGCAGTTCTTC
.,.,TRBV5-1,TRBJ2-4,CASSPESGSGNIQYF,TGCGCCAGCAGCCCGGAAAGCGGGTCGGGAAACATTCAGTACTTC
.,.,TRBV5-6,TRBJ2-3,CASSLYQGGTDTQYF,TGTGCCAGCAGCTTGTACCAGGGAGGCACAGATACGCAGTATTTT
few,.,TRBV7-6,TRBJ2-7,CASSPNPDSYEQYF,TGTGCCAGCAGCCCCAACCCGGACAGCTACGAGCAGTACTTC
once,.,TRBV6-1,TRBJ1-5,CASSAGGPQHF,TGTGCCAGCAGTGCCGGGGGGCCCCAGCATTTT
few,.,TRBV11-3,TRBJ2-3,CASSLGGRVADTQYF,TGTGCCAGCAGCTTAGGTGGCAGGGTCGCAGATACGCAGTATTTT
few,.,TRBV7-6,TRBJ1-1,CASGRTVGEAFF,TGTGCCAGCGGAAGGACTGTTGGTGAAGCTTTCTTT
once,TRBD2,TRBV5-1,TRBJ2-1,CASSLHLAGPYNEQFF,TGCGCCAGCAGCTTACACTTAGCGGGACCTTACAATGAGCAGTTCTTC
few,.,TRBV19,TRBJ2-7,CASSVGTPTPSYEQYF,TGTGCCAGTAGTGTGGGGACTCCTACTCCCTCCTACGAGCAGTACTTC